The next 10 T cell receptor beta chains were all read from a single sample in a study of beta chain features in type 1 diabetes (dated by TCRdb to the late 2010s). Points the paper makes about the study in general: In all four CD4+ subsets, TCRB CDR3 length was moderately but significantly shorter in type 1 diabetes patients.

The library was prepared using the immunoSEQ multiplex PCR assay. The entire isolated RNA was reverse transcribed using the High Capacity cDNA Reverse Transcription Kit, and thus expressed TCRB transcripts were sequenced. Sourced from immuneACCESS, this table was stored by TCRdb with only in-frame sequences that have V and J called. A share of the clones is absent; for the studies checked, an unresolved V gene accounts for under half, and the remainder has no known explanation. This sample is represented by over 120,000 clones; around 13% of them were singletons. The ten largest account for under 1.5% of the sample. The antigens of these receptors remain unknown. The sequencing input was central memory CD4+ T cells from blood. The receptors stem from a man aged 18 to 29 with type 1 diabetes.

The V call is TRBV11-2, the J call TRBJ2-1; D uncertain. V lost 1 base and J lost 3, with 7 bases in between. Germline V CDR1 and CDR2: SGHAT, FQNNGV. This CDR3 is built from 14 residues. The CDR3 loop reads CASSLGGNYNEQFF. CDR3 nucleotide sequence: TGTGCCAGCAGCTTAGGGGGAAACTACAATGAGCAGTTCTTC.

This clone was seen only a few times. The chain employs TRBV6-5 and TRBJ2-7, with no clear D. This CDR3 is built from 14 residues. The germline gives CDR1 MNHEY, CDR2 SVGAGI. V was shortened by 0 bases and J by 7 bases, with 13 bases between the two germline ends. The CDR3 DNA reads TGTGCCAGCAGTTACTCCCTTGGTCTTGGAGAGCAGTACTTC. Translation gives CASSYSLGLGEQYF.

The CDR3 loop reads CASRTGIAETQYF. As DNA, the CDR3 is TGTGCCAGCCGAACAGGGATAGCGGAGACCCAGTACTTC. V and J are TRBV7-8 and TRBJ2-5; D possibly corresponds to TRBD1 (6 bases). This CDR3 comprises 13 residues. Trimming took off 8 bases at V and 5 bases at J, with 15 bases between the two ends. Germline values: CDR1 SGHVS, CDR2 FQNEAQ.

This clone was seen at least ten times. The chain joins TRBV14 to TRBJ2-1; 7 bases are shared with TRBD1. After removal of 1 base from V and 2 bases from J, the junction contained 8 bases not matched to a gene. Germline V CDR1 and CDR2: SGHDN, FVKESK. This CDR3 has 17 residues. CDR3 protein: CASSQGMWGTAYNEQFF. CDR3 bases: TGTGCCAGCAGCCAAGGCATGTGGGGGACAGCCTACAATGAGCAGTTCTTC.

V usage is TRBV30 and J usage is TRBJ2-1; 7 nucleotides align to TRBD1. Losses at the gene ends were 1 base for V and 6 bases for J; bases not matched to a gene: 6. CDR3 length: 14 residues. The germline V gene has CDR1 GTSNPN and CDR2 SVGIG (reference sequence). CDR3 protein: CAWSGHRGSNEQFF. The CDR3 DNA reads TGTGCCTGGAGTGGGCACAGGGGCTCCAATGAGCAGTTCTTC.

The chain uses TRBV11-2 and TRBJ1-5; possibly TRBD1 for D (6 bases). CDR3 size: 15 residues. Looked up from germline, CDR1 is SGHAT and CDR2 is FQNNGV. The V end was cut by 10 bases, the J end by 3 bases, with 19 bases between. Here the CDR3 DNA reads TGTGCCAACTTTCCCCTGGGGGGCTCCAATCAGCCCCAGCATTTT. Residues: CANFPLGGSNQPQHF.

The chain combines TRBV6-1 with TRBJ2-1; 7 bases map to TRBD2. V shed 7 bases, J shed 7 bases, and the junction held 10 bases outside the gene matches. The CDR3 runs 14 residues. Per germline, CDR1 MNHNS and CDR2 SASEGT. CDR3 nucleotides: TGTGCCAGCATCCGAGCGGCGGGAGCTAATGAGCAGTTCTTC. Translated, it gives CASIRAAGANEQFF.

This clone was picked up a small number of times. The chain uses TRBV18 and TRBJ1-2, with 7 bases identical to TRBD1. CDR1 and CDR2 (germline): KGHSH, LQKENI. J was trimmed by 7 bases and V by 6 bases; bases with no gene match: 14. The CDR3 runs 15 residues. The CDR3: CASSQQGQEGSGYTF. The CDR3 DNA reads as TGTGCCAGCTCGCAGCAAGGACAGGAGGGAAGTGGCTACACCTTC.

This rearrangement joins TRBV13 to TRBJ1-1; TRBD1 might be the D (5 bases). CDR1 and CDR2 (germline): PRHDT, FYEKMQ (reference sequence). The germline V and J ends were trimmed by 7 bases and 0 bases, with 12 bases remaining between them. The CDR3 loop spans 14 amino acids. CDR3 loop: CASIRRGMNTEAFF. The CDR3, as DNA: TGTGCCAGCATCCGTCGGGGGATGAACACTGAAGCTTTCTTT.

The chain has TRBV18 and TRBJ2-5; D remains ambiguous. Trimming pared 4 bases from V and 3 bases from J, leaving 3 bases between. CDR1 KGHSH and CDR2 LQKENI come from the germline V gene. There are 11 residues in the CDR3. The DNA of the CDR3 is TGTGCCAGCTCACTTGAAGAGACCCAGTACTTC. Residues: CASSLEETQYF. The full variable domain, in which reference TRBV18 and TRBJ2-5 provide the parts outside the CDR3, is NAGVMQNPRHLVRRRGQEARLRCSPMKGHSHVYWYRQLPEEGLKFMVYLQKENIIDESGMPKERFSAEFPKEGPSILRIQQVVRGDSAAYFCASSLEETQYFGPGTRLLVL.